Listed below are T cell receptor beta chains from one sample, sequenced in a study of blood T cell repertoires in COVID-19. Sequenced by immunoSEQ multiplex PCR; TCRdb stores in-frame clones only, minus some. Of 65,000 to 90,000 clones in the sample, approximately 76% were seen once. Sequenced material: peripheral blood. Every receptor here comes from an older man with active or convalescent COVID-19. The CDR3 runs from the conserved cysteine through the conserved F or W. The D gene is left open where the match is weak. Some rows mark clone size as missing; the rest say once, few, many or name a class of expanded clone.

V gene: TRBV28
clone size: once
J gene: TRBJ2-7
D gene: TRBD2
CDR3 protein: CASSAAGGPYEQYF
CDR3 DNA: TGTGCCAGCAGTGCCGCGGGGGGGCCTTACGAGCAGTACTTC

V gene: TRBV18
clone size: .
J gene: TRBJ2-3
D gene: TRBD2
CDR3 protein: CASSRGDLHTQYF
CDR3 DNA: TGTGCCAGCTCGCGGGGGGACCTCCATACGCAGTATTTT

V gene: TRBV18
clone size: .
J gene: TRBJ2-3
D gene: TRBD1
CDR3 protein: CASSPGRRGLDTQYF
CDR3 DNA: TGTGCCAGCTCACCGGGCCGTAGGGGGCTAGATACGCAGTATTTT

V gene: TRBV21-1
clone size: .
J gene: TRBJ2-7
D gene: .
CDR3 protein: CASSLSDTNSYEQYF
CDR3 DNA: TGTGCCAGCAGCTTATCGGACACAAACTCCTACGAGCAGTACTTC

V gene: TRBV7-2
clone size: .
J gene: TRBJ2-5
D gene: TRBD2
CDR3 protein: CASSSQPGLAGQETQYF
CDR3 DNA: TGTGCCAGCAGCTCTCAACCGGGACTAGCGGGCCAAGAGACCCAGTACTTC

V gene: TRBV19
clone size: .
J gene: TRBJ1-1
D gene: .
CDR3 protein: CASSQERRNTEAFF
CDR3 DNA: TGTGCCAGTAGTCAAGAGCGACGGAACACTGAAGCTTTCTTT

V gene: TRBV28
clone size: .
J gene: TRBJ2-7
D gene: TRBD1
CDR3 protein: CASRPTGGLRYEQYF
CDR3 DNA: TGTGCCAGCAGACCAACAGGGGGCCTTCGCTACGAGCAGTACTTC

V gene: TRBV5-1
clone size: once
J gene: TRBJ2-6
D gene: .
CDR3 protein: CASSPIFSELAGANVLTF
CDR3 DNA: TGCGCCAGCAGCCCCATTTTCTCCGAATTAGCTGGGGCCAACGTCCTGACTTTC

V gene: TRBV24-1
clone size: .
J gene: TRBJ2-7
D gene: .
CDR3 protein: CATSDYRSREQYF
CDR3 DNA: TGTGCCACCAGTGATTACCGGAGTCGCGAGCAGTACTTC

V gene: TRBV12-3/TRBV12-4
clone size: .
J gene: TRBJ2-1
D gene: .
CDR3 protein: CASTPSYNEQFF
CDR3 DNA: TGTGCCAGCACCCCTTCCTACAATGAGCAGTTCTTC

V gene: TRBV7-9
clone size: .
J gene: TRBJ1-2
D gene: .
CDR3 protein: CASDPRAAYGYTF
CDR3 DNA: TGTGCCAGCGATCCCAGGGCCGCCTATGGCTACACCTTC

V gene: TRBV10-1
clone size: few
J gene: TRBJ2-5
D gene: .
CDR3 protein: CASSEGGETQYF
CDR3 DNA: TGCGCCAGCAGCGAGGGCGGAGAGACCCAGTACTTC

V gene: TRBV30
clone size: .
J gene: TRBJ1-1
D gene: TRBD1
CDR3 protein: CAWNQGEGAEAFF
CDR3 DNA: TGTGCCTGGAACCAGGGGGAAGGAGCTGAAGCTTTCTTT

V gene: TRBV5-1
clone size: .
J gene: TRBJ2-7
D gene: .
CDR3 protein: CASRSEYEQYF
CDR3 DNA: TGCGCCAGCCGGTCTGAGTACGAGCAGTACTTC

V gene: TRBV5-1
clone size: few
J gene: TRBJ2-2
D gene: .
CDR3 protein: CASSLGETGTGELFF
CDR3 DNA: TGCGCCAGCAGCTTGGGGGAGACCGGAACCGGGGAGCTGTTTTTT

V gene: TRBV12-2
clone size: few
J gene: TRBJ2-2
D gene: .
CDR3 protein: CASRLYHPMSPAINTGQNTGELFF
CDR3 DNA: TGTGCAAGTCGCTTGTATCACCCCATGTCCCCCGCGATAAATACAGGGCAGAACACCGGGGAGCTGTTTTTT

V gene: TRBV3-1/TRBV3-2
clone size: few
J gene: TRBJ1-4
D gene: .
CDR3 protein: CASSQQTGPTNEKLFF
CDR3 DNA: TGTGCCAGCAGCCAACAAACAGGGCCAACTAATGAAAAACTGTTTTTT

V gene: TRBV19
clone size: .
J gene: TRBJ2-1
D gene: TRBD1
CDR3 protein: CASRGTGRVNEQFF
CDR3 DNA: TGTGCCAGCAGGGGGACAGGGAGGGTCAATGAGCAGTTCTTC

V gene: TRBV11-3
clone size: few
J gene: TRBJ1-3
D gene: .
CDR3 protein: CASSLDFTNTIYF
CDR3 DNA: TGTGCCAGCAGCTTAGATTTTACTAACACCATATATTTT

V gene: TRBV3-1/TRBV3-2
clone size: .
J gene: TRBJ2-5
D gene: TRBD2
CDR3 protein: CASSQVAGAQETQYF
CDR3 DNA: TGTGCCAGCAGCCAGGTAGCGGGGGCCCAAGAGACCCAGTACTTC

V gene: TRBV11-2
clone size: .
J gene: TRBJ1-4
D gene: TRBD1
CDR3 protein: CASSSGDRGLLGEKLFF
CDR3 DNA: TGTGCCAGCAGCTCCGGGGACAGGGGGTTGTTGGGTGAAAAACTGTTTTTT

V gene: TRBV5-1
clone size: .
J gene: TRBJ2-7
D gene: TRBD1
CDR3 protein: CASSGTGYGQYF
CDR3 DNA: TGCGCCAGCAGCGGGACAGGGTACGGGCAGTACTTC

V gene: TRBV18
clone size: .
J gene: TRBJ2-7
D gene: .
CDR3 protein: CASSTISIGGAGFYEQYF
CDR3 DNA: TGTGCCAGCTCAACCATATCCATAGGGGGCGCGGGGTTCTACGAGCAGTACTTC

V gene: TRBV29-1
clone size: .
J gene: TRBJ1-2
D gene: TRBD1
CDR3 protein: CSATRDRENYGYTF
CDR3 DNA: TGCAGCGCCACAAGGGACAGGGAGAACTATGGCTACACCTTC

V gene: TRBV5-1
clone size: .
J gene: TRBJ2-1
D gene: .
CDR3 protein: CASIREPESYNEQFF
CDR3 DNA: TGCGCCAGCATCCGGGAACCAGAATCCTACAATGAGCAGTTCTTC

V gene: TRBV7-9
clone size: .
J gene: TRBJ2-7
D gene: .
CDR3 protein: CASSLPAVLSYEQYF
CDR3 DNA: TGTGCCAGCAGCTTACCAGCGGTCCTCTCCTACGAGCAGTACTTC

V gene: TRBV5-1
clone size: .
J gene: TRBJ2-5
D gene: .
CDR3 protein: CASSFQGRGSQETQYF
CDR3 DNA: TGCGCCAGCAGTTTCCAGGGGAGGGGAAGTCAAGAGACCCAGTACTTC

V gene: TRBV5-1
clone size: .
J gene: TRBJ1-6
D gene: .
CDR3 protein: CASSSPSAVGESPLHF
CDR3 DNA: TGCGCCAGCAGCTCTCCGTCGGCGGTCGGTGAATCACCCCTCCACTTT

V gene: TRBV21-1
clone size: .
J gene: TRBJ2-1
D gene: .
CDR3 protein: CASSKALRDSYNEQFF
CDR3 DNA: TGTGCCAGCAGCAAAGCGCTCAGGGACAGCTACAATGAGCAGTTCTTC

V gene: TRBV28
clone size: few
J gene: TRBJ1-2
D gene: .
CDR3 protein: CASRLNSGYTF
CDR3 DNA: TGTGCCAGTCGACTGAACTCTGGCTACACCTTC

V gene: TRBV11-3
clone size: .
J gene: TRBJ1-1
D gene: TRBD1
CDR3 protein: CASSGTGQPEAFF
CDR3 DNA: TGTGCCAGCAGTGGTACGGGACAGCCTGAAGCTTTCTTT

V gene: TRBV7-3
clone size: .
J gene: TRBJ2-3
D gene: TRBD1
CDR3 protein: CASSSTGALGDTQYF
CDR3 DNA: TGTGCCAGCAGTTCTACAGGGGCGCTGGGAGATACGCAGTATTTT

V gene: TRBV29-1
clone size: .
J gene: TRBJ2-3
D gene: TRBD2
CDR3 protein: CSAASGRTDTQYF
CDR3 DNA: TGCAGCGCCGCTAGCGGGCGCACAGATACGCAGTATTTT